A selection of T cell receptor beta chains follows, all from one sample in a study of OX40 agonist ivuxolimab in advanced cancers. The data were produced by immunoSEQ multiplex PCR, yet TCRdb's version contains in-frame clones alone and is incomplete. The profile shows 65,000 to 85,000 clones, 88% of them singletons. This material consisted of CD4+ or CD8+ T cells sorted from blood, taken in a trial of the OX40 agonist ivuxolimab. Receptors originate from an adult with an advanced solid tumor such as melanoma, head and neck, liver or kidney cancer. Both conserved end residues are part of each CDR3. A D gene is named only where the DNA matches it firmly. Part of the rows lack a size; the others show once, few, many or a class for expanded clones.

TRBV7-6	.	.	TRBJ1-6	CASSPYPGYYSPLHF	TGTGCCAGCAGTCCCTATCCGGGGTACTATTCACCCCTCCACTTT
TRBV9	.	.	TRBJ2-7	CASSVGGTGSHEQYF	TGTGCCAGCAGCGTAGGAGGCACAGGTAGCCACGAGCAGTACTTC
TRBV6-5	once	TRBD2	TRBJ2-7	CASSRGTSGTYEQYF	TGTGCCAGCAGTAGGGGAACTAGCGGAACCTACGAGCAGTACTTC
TRBV7-8	once	TRBD2	TRBJ2-5	CASSLSLAGVRETQYF	TGTGCCAGCAGCTTATCGCTAGCGGGGGTCAGGGAGACCCAGTACTTC
TRBV28	.	TRBD1	TRBJ2-7	CASSLDMGWGQTSYEQYF	TGTGCCAGCAGTTTAGATATGGGTTGGGGACAGACCTCCTACGAGCAGTACTTC
TRBV5-1	.	.	TRBJ2-2	CASSLDPGAGELFF	TGCGCCAGCAGCTTGGACCCGGGGGCCGGGGAGCTGTTTTTT
TRBV7-2	.	TRBD2	TRBJ2-1	CASSFSGSSYNEQFF	TGTGCCAGCAGCTTTAGCGGGAGCTCCTACAATGAGCAGTTCTTC
TRBV29-1	.	.	TRBJ2-5	CSFQRGFRETQYF	TGCAGCTTCCAAAGGGGTTTTCGAGAGACCCAGTACTTC
TRBV6-1	.	TRBD1	TRBJ2-6	CASRLDRAGANVLTF	TGTGCCAGCAGGCTCGACAGGGCCGGGGCCAACGTCCTGACTTTC
TRBV11-3	.	.	TRBJ2-3	CASSPGTHTDTQYF	TGTGCCAGCAGCCCGGGGACTCACACAGATACGCAGTATTTT
TRBV27	.	.	TRBJ1-4	CASSLRGGKLFF	TGTGCCAGCAGTTTGAGGGGGGGAAAACTGTTTTTT
TRBV6-6	few	.	TRBJ1-6	CASSYDGGSPLHF	TGTGCCAGCAGTTACGACGGTGGCTCACCCCTCCACTTT
TRBV5-1	.	.	TRBJ1-3	CASSSQSEVSGNTIYF	TGCGCCAGCAGCTCGCAATCAGAGGTCTCTGGAAACACCATATATTTT
TRBV12-1	.	.	TRBJ1-6	CASSPETGADSYNSPLHF	TGTGCCAGCAGCCCCGAGACAGGGGCGGACTCCTATAATTCACCCCTCCACTTT
TRBV18	.	.	TRBJ2-5	CASSPPKEVGETQYF	TGTGCCAGCTCACCACCGAAGGAGGTAGGGGAGACCCAGTACTTC
TRBV7-8	.	.	TRBJ2-3	CASSFRLTGTDTQYF	TGTGCCAGCAGCTTTCGACTCACTGGCACAGATACGCAGTATTTT
TRBV5-1	once	.	TRBJ1-1	CASSLLPSQQGSHTEAFF	TGCGCCAGCAGCTTGTTGCCCTCGCAACAGGGAAGCCACACTGAAGCTTTCTTT
TRBV19	.	.	TRBJ1-1	CASSTSLQGNTEAFF	TGTGCCAGTAGCACGAGCCTACAGGGAAACACTGAAGCTTTCTTT
TRBV7-9	.	.	TRBJ2-7	CASSSEDPYEQYF	TGTGCCAGCAGCTCCGAAGACCCCTACGAGCAGTACTTC
TRBV5-4	.	TRBD1	TRBJ1-2	CASSPDRAQYGYTF	TGTGCCAGCAGCCCGGACAGGGCTCAATATGGCTACACCTTC
TRBV6-1	.	TRBD1	TRBJ2-1	CASSEGQERYNEQFF	TGTGCTTCATCGGAGGGACAGGAACGGTACAATGAGCAGTTCTTC
TRBV29-1	.	.	TRBJ1-1	CSVDKQRNTEAFF	TGCAGCGTTGACAAACAACGGAACACTGAAGCTTTCTTT
TRBV11-2	.	.	TRBJ1-2	CASSLTVTGSYGYTF	TGTGCCAGCAGCTTAACGGTAACCGGGTCCTATGGCTACACCTTC
TRBV7-9	.	TRBD2	TRBJ2-5	CASSLGLAGEFKETQYF	TGTGCCAGCAGCCTGGGACTAGCGGGGGAATTCAAAGAGACCCAGTACTTC
TRBV27	.	.	TRBJ1-1	CASRQNTEAFF	TGTGCCAGCAGACAGAACACTGAAGCTTTCTTT
TRBV18	.	.	TRBJ1-4	CASSPLIVDRSNEKLFF	TGTGCCAGCTCACCACTAATCGTCGACAGGAGCAATGAAAAACTGTTTTTT
TRBV29-1	.	.	TRBJ2-2	CSATLDAMRAGELFF	TGCAGCGCAACGTTGGACGCAATGAGAGCCGGGGAGCTGTTTTTT
TRBV5-1	.	.	TRBJ2-5	CASGVGQETQYF	TGCGCCAGTGGGGTGGGCCAAGAGACCCAGTACTTC
TRBV18	.	.	TRBJ1-1	CASSKLHNTENTEAFF	TGTGCCAGCTCAAAACTACATAATACGGAGAACACTGAAGCTTTCTTT
TRBV6-5	once	.	TRBJ1-1	CATYNWDTEAFF	TGTGCCACCTATAACTGGGACACTGAAGCTTTCTTT
TRBV30	.	.	TRBJ1-6	CAWRQNSPLHF	TGTGCCTGGAGGCAGAATTCACCCCTCCACTTT
TRBV7-7	.	.	TRBJ2-1	CASSHAGTGNEQFF	TGTGCCAGCAGCCACGCGGGGACGGGGAATGAACAGTTCTTC
TRBV6-1	.	.	TRBJ1-2	CASTPSGAYGYTF	TGTGCCAGCACACCCTCGGGGGCGTATGGCTACACCTTC
TRBV6-5	.	.	TRBJ1-6	CASSTPKDSPLHF	TGTGCCAGCAGTACCCCCAAGGATTCACCCCTCCACTTT
TRBV4-2	.	TRBD2	TRBJ2-5	CASSFGVAGVWETQYF	TGTGCCAGCAGTTTTGGGGTAGCGGGGGTGTGGGAGACCCAGTACTTC
TRBV5-6	.	.	TRBJ2-5	CASSLLRGETQYF	TGTGCCAGCAGCTTGCTTAGGGGGGAGACCCAGTACTTC
TRBV2	few	TRBD1	TRBJ2-3	CASSYGQGTDTQYF	TGTGCCAGCAGTTACGGACAGGGAACAGATACGCAGTATTTT
TRBV28	.	.	TRBJ1-5	CASSLGYQPQHF	TGTGCCAGCAGTTTAGGGTATCAGCCCCAGCATTTT
TRBV27	.	.	TRBJ1-6	CASSFWQDGSPLHF	TGTGCCAGCAGTTTTTGGCAGGACGGCTCACCCCTCCACTTT
TRBV12-5	once	.	TRBJ1-1	CASGLEENTEAFF	TGTGCTAGTGGTTTAGAGGAGAACACTGAAGCTTTCTTT
TRBV10-2	few	.	TRBJ1-5	CASSEGNQPQHF	TGCGCCAGCAGTGAGGGTAATCAGCCCCAGCATTTT
TRBV19	.	TRBD2	TRBJ2-7	CASSVLSGGPYEQYF	TGTGCCAGTAGTGTACTTAGCGGGGGCCCCTACGAGCAGTACTTC
TRBV5-1	.	.	TRBJ1-4	CASRSGDGEKLFF	TGCGCCAGCAGGTCCGGGGACGGTGAAAAACTGTTTTTT